A single sample gave rise to the 10 T cell receptor beta chains below, sequenced in a study of blood T cell repertoires in COVID-19. Profiled with immunoSEQ multiplex PCR; TCRdb holds only in-frame clones, not every one. In the table there are approximately 300,000 clones, roughly 85% of which are singletons. Sequenced: PBMCs or T cells enriched from blood (not recorded which). These receptors all come from a woman in her thirties who had recovered from COVID-19.

This chain links TRBV6-7 with TRBJ2-5; a weak D match, TRBD1 (6 bases). TRBV6-7 is marked as an open reading frame, function uncertain. Trimming stripped 7 bases from V and 0 bases from J, with 27 bases between. This CDR3 contains 19 residues. The CDR3, as DNA: TGTGCCAGCACCACATATCCTCAAGAAGGGGGAGTAGACCAAGAGACCCAGTACTTC. As protein: CASTTYPQEGGVDQETQYF.

CDR3 DNA sequence: TGTGCCAGCAGCCAAGGGACTAGCGGGAGTCCCCTATCTGGGGCCAACGTCCTGACTTTC. Amino acids: CASSQGTSGSPLSGANVLTF. The rearrangement uses TRBV4-2 and TRBJ2-6, with 13 bases that match TRBD2. The V and J ends lost 1 base and 1 base, in that order; junction bases with no gene match: 7. Germline V gene lookup returns CDR1 LGHNA and CDR2 YNFKEQ. The CDR3 length is 20 residues.

The rearrangement links TRBV28 to TRBJ2-5; 7 nucleotides align to TRBD1. V shed 5 bases, J shed 1 base, and the junction held 4 bases outside the gene matches. The CDR3 sequence is 14 residues long. Germline CDR1 reads MDHEN; CDR2 reads SYDVKM. The CDR3 DNA follows: TGTGCCAGCAGTAGAGGGACAGTCCAAGAGACCCAGTACTTC. It codes for CASSRGTVQETQYF.

The chain has TRBV6-6 and TRBJ1-2; D possibly corresponds to TRBD1 (5 bases). The CDR3 totals 17 residues. Germline lookup yields CDR1 MNHNY and CDR2 SVGAGI (reference sequence). V was trimmed by 5 bases and J by 4 bases, leaving 23 bases between them. The CDR3 sequence: CASSPTRQFPGFYGYTF. As DNA, the CDR3 is TGTGCCAGCAGTCCTACTCGACAGTTCCCCGGATTCTATGGCTACACCTTC.

This clone was seen a few times. The same CDR3 is also encoded by other DNA sequences in this sample. V and J are TRBV7-9 and TRBJ2-7; perhaps TRBD2 as D (5 bases). CDR3 length: 12 amino acids. Germline V CDR1 and CDR2: SEHNR, FQNEAQ (reference sequence). V lost 5 bases to trimming and J lost 4 bases, with 9 bases between them. The CDR3 reads CASSPTGYEQYF. DNA for the CDR3: TGTGCCAGCAGCCCGACGGGGTACGAGCAGTACTTC.

The chain combines TRBV28 with TRBJ1-5, with 10 bases lining up with TRBD1. The CDR3 is made up of 16 amino acids. Trimming took 6 bases from V and 4 from J; bases not matched to a gene: 9. The germline V gene encodes CDR1 MDHEN and CDR2 SYDVKM. The CDR3 protein is CASRIVGTGENQPQHF. DNA of the CDR3: TGTGCCAGCAGAATTGTAGGGACAGGGGAAAATCAGCCCCAGCATTTT.

The chain has TRBV6-8 and TRBJ2-1; D uncertain. Between the trimmed V and J ends, which lost 1 base and 0 bases, there was a span of 13 bases. The CDR3 extends over 17 amino acids. Germline CDR1 and CDR2: MNHGY and SAAAGT. The CDR3 DNA is TGTGCCAGCAGTTACTTGTCCCAGGCGAGCTCCTACAATGAGCAGTTCTTC. It is translated as CASSYLSQASSYNEQFF.

The chain is built from TRBV19 and TRBJ2-1; D not resolved. Deletions cut 1 base from V and 0 bases from J, with 7 bases between. The germline CDR1 and CDR2 sequences are LNHDA and SQIVND (reference sequence). This CDR3 spans 15 amino acids. The DNA for the CDR3 is TGTGCCAGTAGTATAGTGAGTACCTCCTACAATGAGCAGTTCTTC. This gives the protein CASSIVSTSYNEQFF.

The chain couples TRBV2 to TRBJ2-7; perhaps TRBD2 as D (7 bases). V gave up 7 bases and J gave up 0 bases, with 13 bases separating them. The germline V gene encodes CDR1 SNHLY and CDR2 FYNNEI. This CDR3 is built from 14 residues. The CDR3 coding sequence is TGTGCCAGCACACTGGGAGGGGGCTCCTACGAGCAGTACTTC. This encodes CASTLGGGSYEQYF.

This clone was detected only a few times. The chain has TRBV10-1 and TRBJ2-1, with TRBD1 matching over 7 bases. Germline CDR1 WNHNN, CDR2 SYGVQD (reference sequence). V shed 8 bases and J 4 bases; nucleotides not matched to a gene: 11. This CDR3 has 15 amino acids. CDR3 sequence reads: CASSIKAGGYNEQFF. CDR3 bases: TGCGCCAGCTCCATAAAGGCAGGGGGTTACAATGAGCAGTTCTTC.